What follows is one TCR beta chain and its context. Antigen specificity is unknown. The entry originates in a study of graft-versus-host responses after intestinal transplantation. Study as a whole: Each recipient received a multivisceral, liver-intestinal, or isolated intestinal graft. Study results and caveats: Recipient marrow contained GvH clones, some of which appeared first in ileum or blood.

Method: immunoSEQ multiplex PCR; TCRdb's copy keeps in-frame clones and lacks some. The sample holds approximately 92,000 clones; approximately 90% are singletons and the top ten take 6%. The source material was unstimulated CD8+ T cells sorted from spleen or lymph node cells, sampled before intestinal transplant. This TCR came from a human donor who received an intestinal transplant.

This CDR3 reads CASSLLGGGRAGTNYEQYF. Written as DNA, the CDR3 is TGCGCCAGCAGCCTGCTGGGGGGGGGTCGAGCAGGGACCAACTACGAGCAGTACTTC. This chain joins TRBV5-1 and TRBJ2-7; TRBD2 agrees at 7 bases. This CDR3 is 19 amino acids long. The V segment lost 4 bases and the J segment 3 bases; nucleotides outside the gene matches: 22. CDR1 and CDR2 from the germline V gene are SGHRS and YFSETQ.